The rows below give T cell receptor beta chains drawn from one sample of a study of T cell responses to AZD1222 COVID-19 vaccine. Sequenced by immunoSEQ multiplex PCR; TCRdb stores in-frame clones only, minus some. This table has approximately 79,000 clones, about 88% appearing once. The source was peripheral blood, collected on day 0 of AZD1222 vaccination. Receptor source: an adult in good health. Each CDR3 is given with its conserved first and last residue. Each record gives: V gene, clone size, D gene, J gene, CDR3 DNA, CDR3 protein. D genes are given only for firm matches. Not all rows give a size; the values are once, few, many and, for expanded clones, a class.

v_call: TRBV18; clone_size: -; d_call: -; j_call: TRBJ2-7; cdr3_nt: TGTGCCAGCTCACCGTCTCATTTGGGGGCCTCCGAGCAGTACTTC; cdr3_aa: CASSPSHLGASEQYF
v_call: TRBV6-1; clone_size: -; d_call: -; j_call: TRBJ2-7; cdr3_nt: TGTGCCAGCAGTGATGTGCGGGGCAGCCAATCCTACGAGCAGTACTTC; cdr3_aa: CASSDVRGSQSYEQYF
v_call: TRBV10-3; clone_size: -; d_call: -; j_call: TRBJ1-5; cdr3_nt: TGTGCCATCAGTGAGTCGTCGGGGGTATGGAATCAGCCCCAGCATTTT; cdr3_aa: CAISESSGVWNQPQHF
v_call: TRBV6-5; clone_size: -; d_call: -; j_call: TRBJ2-1; cdr3_nt: TGTGCCAGCAGTCCCGACTACAATGAGCAGTTCTTC; cdr3_aa: CASSPDYNEQFF
v_call: TRBV19; clone_size: -; d_call: -; j_call: TRBJ1-3; cdr3_nt: TGTGCCAGTACCAGTCAGGGCTCTGGAAACACCATATATTTT; cdr3_aa: CASTSQGSGNTIYF
v_call: TRBV6-6; clone_size: -; d_call: -; j_call: TRBJ1-5; cdr3_nt: TGTGCCAGCAGATTGGGACCGTTAAATCAGCCCCAGCATTTT; cdr3_aa: CASRLGPLNQPQHF
v_call: TRBV5-1; clone_size: -; d_call: -; j_call: TRBJ2-5; cdr3_nt: TGCGCCAGCAGCTTAGGTCTGCACAAAGAGACCCAGTACTTC; cdr3_aa: CASSLGLHKETQYF
v_call: TRBV29-1; clone_size: once; d_call: -; j_call: TRBJ1-5; cdr3_nt: TGCAGCGTTGCGGGTAGTGCGGGCCAGCCCCAGCATTTT; cdr3_aa: CSVAGSAGQPQHF
v_call: TRBV3-1/TRBV3-2; clone_size: -; d_call: -; j_call: TRBJ1-2; cdr3_nt: TGTGCCAGCAGCCCCCGTCGTCTGGTGGGTGATGGCTACACCTTC; cdr3_aa: CASSPRRLVGDGYTF
v_call: TRBV14; clone_size: -; d_call: -; j_call: TRBJ1-2; cdr3_nt: TGTGCCAGCAGCCAAGTCCGGTTGGGGCCGCGGAAAAATGGCTACACCTTC; cdr3_aa: CASSQVRLGPRKNGYTF
v_call: TRBV19; clone_size: once; d_call: -; j_call: TRBJ2-5; cdr3_nt: TGTGCCAGTAGTATGGCCCATGGGGGGACGGGCCAAGAGACCCAGTACTTC; cdr3_aa: CASSMAHGGTGQETQYF
v_call: TRBV10-3; clone_size: -; d_call: TRBD1; j_call: TRBJ1-1; cdr3_nt: TGTGCCATCAGGGGGACAGGGGGCGACACTGAAGCTTTCTTT; cdr3_aa: CAIRGTGGDTEAFF
v_call: TRBV11-2; clone_size: -; d_call: TRBD2; j_call: TRBJ2-3; cdr3_nt: TGTGCCAGCAGCTTAGGGGGTCTAGCGGGAGTTGCAGATACGCAGTATTTT; cdr3_aa: CASSLGGLAGVADTQYF
v_call: TRBV9; clone_size: -; d_call: -; j_call: TRBJ1-2; cdr3_nt: TGTGCCAGCAGCTGGGGAAGGGAATCCGGCTACACCTTC; cdr3_aa: CASSWGRESGYTF
v_call: TRBV19; clone_size: -; d_call: -; j_call: TRBJ2-1; cdr3_nt: TGTGCCAGTAGTATAGAACCCGCAGGGGTCCTCTACAATGAGCAGTTCTTC; cdr3_aa: CASSIEPAGVLYNEQFF
v_call: TRBV2; clone_size: -; d_call: -; j_call: TRBJ1-4; cdr3_nt: TGTGCCAGCAGTGACACCCGGTCGTCTAATGAAAAACTGTTTTTT; cdr3_aa: CASSDTRSSNEKLFF
v_call: TRBV29-1; clone_size: -; d_call: TRBD1; j_call: TRBJ1-6; cdr3_nt: TGCAGCGTTCGGGGGACAGGGTTTGATTCACCCCTCCACTTT; cdr3_aa: CSVRGTGFDSPLHF
v_call: TRBV3-1/TRBV3-2; clone_size: -; d_call: TRBD2; j_call: TRBJ2-3; cdr3_nt: TGTGCCAGCAGCCAACGACTAGCATATACGCAGTATTTT; cdr3_aa: CASSQRLAYTQYF
v_call: TRBV2; clone_size: -; d_call: -; j_call: TRBJ2-7; cdr3_nt: TGTGCCAGCAGTGGGACAAGAGGAGGCGAGCAGTACTTC; cdr3_aa: CASSGTRGGEQYF
v_call: TRBV4-1; clone_size: few; d_call: -; j_call: TRBJ1-2; cdr3_nt: TGCGCCAGCAGCCAAGGCGAAGGGATAGGCTATGGCTACACCTTC; cdr3_aa: CASSQGEGIGYGYTF
v_call: TRBV24-1; clone_size: few; d_call: -; j_call: TRBJ2-1; cdr3_nt: TGTGCCACCAGTGATGGGACCCTTAATGAGCAGTTCTTC; cdr3_aa: CATSDGTLNEQFF
v_call: TRBV5-5; clone_size: -; d_call: -; j_call: TRBJ1-6; cdr3_nt: TGTGCCAGCAATCTCGGCAGCTCCTATAATTCACCCCTCCACTTT; cdr3_aa: CASNLGSSYNSPLHF
v_call: TRBV11-2; clone_size: -; d_call: TRBD1; j_call: TRBJ2-1; cdr3_nt: TGTGCCAGCAGACCCCGGGACAGGGAAAATGAGCAGTTCTTC; cdr3_aa: CASRPRDRENEQFF
v_call: TRBV5-1; clone_size: -; d_call: -; j_call: TRBJ1-1; cdr3_nt: TGCGCCAGCGGGGTTGGGGGGCTTAACACTGAAGCTTTCTTT; cdr3_aa: CASGVGGLNTEAFF
v_call: TRBV10-2; clone_size: -; d_call: -; j_call: TRBJ2-5; cdr3_nt: TGCGCCAGCAGTGAGTCGGCGGGACTCGGGGAGACCCAGTACTTC; cdr3_aa: CASSESAGLGETQYF
v_call: TRBV28; clone_size: once; d_call: -; j_call: TRBJ2-5; cdr3_nt: TGTGCCAGCAGGGGGCCCACCCAAGAGACCCAGTACTTC; cdr3_aa: CASRGPTQETQYF
v_call: TRBV24-1; clone_size: -; d_call: -; j_call: TRBJ2-1; cdr3_nt: TGTGCCACCAGTGCCCCGGGACTCCTCACCGAGCAGTTCTTC; cdr3_aa: CATSAPGLLTEQFF
v_call: TRBV7-6; clone_size: -; d_call: TRBD1; j_call: TRBJ2-5; cdr3_nt: TGTGCCAGCAGCTTAGCGGGGACAGAGCGCCAAGAGACCCAGTACTTC; cdr3_aa: CASSLAGTERQETQYF
v_call: TRBV20-1; clone_size: -; d_call: -; j_call: TRBJ1-2; cdr3_nt: TGCAGTGCTAGTAGGTCTGCTTTCGGCTCCGGCTATGGCTACACCTTC; cdr3_aa: CSASRSAFGSGYGYTF
v_call: TRBV29-1; clone_size: -; d_call: TRBD1; j_call: TRBJ2-1; cdr3_nt: TGCAGCGTTGAATCCCAGGGGGATGAGCAGTTCTTC; cdr3_aa: CSVESQGDEQFF
v_call: TRBV27; clone_size: -; d_call: -; j_call: TRBJ2-1; cdr3_nt: TGTGCCAGCAGTTCAGGGTACTCCTACAATGAGCAGTTCTTC; cdr3_aa: CASSSGYSYNEQFF
v_call: TRBV3-1/TRBV3-2; clone_size: -; d_call: -; j_call: TRBJ2-7; cdr3_nt: TGTGCCAGCAGCCAAAGAAATAGTGGTGGCGAGCAGTACTTC; cdr3_aa: CASSQRNSGGEQYF
v_call: TRBV27; clone_size: -; d_call: TRBD1; j_call: TRBJ1-2; cdr3_nt: TGTGCCAGCAGCCCTGGGACAGGGTGGGCGGCGAGTGGCTACACCTTC; cdr3_aa: CASSPGTGWAASGYTF
v_call: TRBV6-2/TRBV6-3; clone_size: -; d_call: TRBD2; j_call: TRBJ2-1; cdr3_nt: TGTGCCAGCAGTTCCCGGACTAGCGGGGGGGCACCTACCTACAATGAGCAGTTCTTC; cdr3_aa: CASSSRTSGGAPTYNEQFF
v_call: TRBV7-2; clone_size: -; d_call: TRBD1; j_call: TRBJ1-1; cdr3_nt: TGTGCCAGCAGCTTGGGGACAGGGAAAGCTTTCTTT; cdr3_aa: CASSLGTGKAFF
v_call: TRBV6-5; clone_size: -; d_call: -; j_call: TRBJ1-4; cdr3_nt: TGTGCCAGCACCTGGGGGGTGGGAGGCGAAAAACTGTTTTTT; cdr3_aa: CASTWGVGGEKLFF
v_call: TRBV10-3; clone_size: -; d_call: TRBD1; j_call: TRBJ1-6; cdr3_nt: TGTGCCGTAGGACAGGGATATAATTCACCCCTCCACTTT; cdr3_aa: CAVGQGYNSPLHF
v_call: TRBV5-1; clone_size: -; d_call: TRBD2; j_call: TRBJ2-1; cdr3_nt: TGCGCCAGCAGCTTGGGGCCTGGACTAGCGCCACGTAATGAGCAGTTCTTC; cdr3_aa: CASSLGPGLAPRNEQFF
v_call: TRBV4-1; clone_size: few; d_call: -; j_call: TRBJ1-6; cdr3_nt: TGCGCCAGCAGCCAAGGAATTGCCATTTCACCCCTCCACTTT; cdr3_aa: CASSQGIAISPLHF
v_call: TRBV5-1; clone_size: few; d_call: -; j_call: TRBJ1-1; cdr3_nt: TGCGCCAGCAGCAGGTCCCCGGGAGCGGACACTGAAGCTTTCTTT; cdr3_aa: CASSRSPGADTEAFF
v_call: TRBV7-6; clone_size: -; d_call: TRBD2; j_call: TRBJ2-2; cdr3_nt: TGTGCCAGCAGCTTAGAACTAGCGGAACACACCGGGGAGCTGTTTTTT; cdr3_aa: CASSLELAEHTGELFF
v_call: TRBV2; clone_size: -; d_call: -; j_call: TRBJ1-5; cdr3_nt: TGTGCCAGCAGTGAAACAGGGCAGGGAGGTCAGCCCCAGCATTTT; cdr3_aa: CASSETGQGGQPQHF
v_call: TRBV28; clone_size: few; d_call: -; j_call: TRBJ2-1; cdr3_nt: TGTGCCAGTTTAGTCTCCAATGAGCAGTTCTTC; cdr3_aa: CASLVSNEQFF
v_call: TRBV7-2; clone_size: -; d_call: -; j_call: TRBJ2-2; cdr3_nt: TGTGCCAGCACCGACAGACCCGCGAACACCGGGGAGCTGTTTTTT; cdr3_aa: CASTDRPANTGELFF
v_call: TRBV5-3; clone_size: -; d_call: TRBD1; j_call: TRBJ1-4; cdr3_nt: TGTGCCAGAAGCCCACGGGACAGGGGTTATGAAAAACTGTTTTTT; cdr3_aa: CARSPRDRGYEKLFF
v_call: TRBV30; clone_size: -; d_call: TRBD1; j_call: TRBJ1-5; cdr3_nt: TGTGCCTGGAGTGAGACCCGGACAGGGTCACAGCCCCAGCATTTT; cdr3_aa: CAWSETRTGSQPQHF
v_call: TRBV5-4; clone_size: -; d_call: -; j_call: TRBJ1-1; cdr3_nt: TGTGCCAGCAGCTTGCCAATGGCGGGGGAAAACACTGAAGCTTTCTTT; cdr3_aa: CASSLPMAGENTEAFF